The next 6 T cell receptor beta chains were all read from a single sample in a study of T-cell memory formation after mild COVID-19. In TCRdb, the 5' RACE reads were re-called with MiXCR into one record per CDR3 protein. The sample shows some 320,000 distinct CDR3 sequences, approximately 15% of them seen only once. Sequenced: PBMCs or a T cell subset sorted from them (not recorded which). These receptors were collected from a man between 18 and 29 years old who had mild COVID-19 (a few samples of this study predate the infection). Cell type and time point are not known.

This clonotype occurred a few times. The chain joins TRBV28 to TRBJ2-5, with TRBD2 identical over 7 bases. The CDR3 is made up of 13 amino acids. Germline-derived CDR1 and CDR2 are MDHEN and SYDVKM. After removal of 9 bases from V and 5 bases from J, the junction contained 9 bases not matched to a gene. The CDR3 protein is CASLKGGKETQYF. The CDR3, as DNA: TGTGCCAGTCTCAAGGGAGGGAAGGAGACCCAGTACTTC.

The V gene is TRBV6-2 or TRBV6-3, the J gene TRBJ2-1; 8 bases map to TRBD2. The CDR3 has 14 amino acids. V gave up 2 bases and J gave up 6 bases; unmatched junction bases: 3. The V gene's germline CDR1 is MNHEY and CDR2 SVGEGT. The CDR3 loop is CASSYRTSLNEQFF. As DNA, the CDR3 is TGTGCCAGCAGTTACCGGACTAGCCTCAATGAGCAGTTCTTC.

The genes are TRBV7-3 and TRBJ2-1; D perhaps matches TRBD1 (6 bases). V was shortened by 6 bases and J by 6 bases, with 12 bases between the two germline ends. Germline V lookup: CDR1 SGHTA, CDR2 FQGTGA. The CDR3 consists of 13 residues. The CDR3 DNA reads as TGTGCCAGCAGTCCGGACAGTTTCAATGAGCAGTTCTTC. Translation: CASSPDSFNEQFF.

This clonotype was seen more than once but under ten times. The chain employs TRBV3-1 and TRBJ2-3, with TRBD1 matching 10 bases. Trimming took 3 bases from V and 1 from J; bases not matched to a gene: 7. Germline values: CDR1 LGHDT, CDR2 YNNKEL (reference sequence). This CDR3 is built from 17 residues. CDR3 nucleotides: TGTGCCAGCAGCCACGACAGGGGGCGTGATGGCACAGATACGCAGTATTTT. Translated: CASSHDRGRDGTDTQYF.

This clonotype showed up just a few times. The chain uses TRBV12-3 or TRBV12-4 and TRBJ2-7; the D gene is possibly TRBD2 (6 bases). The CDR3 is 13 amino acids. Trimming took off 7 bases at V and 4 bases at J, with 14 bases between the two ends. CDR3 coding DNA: TGTGCCAGCACCTATTGGGGGGTATACGAGCAGTACTTC. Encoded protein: CASTYWGVYEQYF.

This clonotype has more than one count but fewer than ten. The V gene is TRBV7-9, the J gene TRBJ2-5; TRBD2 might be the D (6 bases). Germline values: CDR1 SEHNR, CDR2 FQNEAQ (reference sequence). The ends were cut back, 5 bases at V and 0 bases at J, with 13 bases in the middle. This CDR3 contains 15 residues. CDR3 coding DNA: TGTGCCAGCAGCCTCCGGGGGAGCGACCAAGAGACCCAGTACTTC. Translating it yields CASSLRGSDQETQYF.